The 7 T cell receptor beta chains in this list originate from one sample, sequenced in a study of blood T cell repertoires in COVID-19. Data came from immunoSEQ multiplex PCR; TCRdb stores just in-frame clones and leaves some out. This table has roughly 320,000 clones, 80% to 90% appearing once. Source material: PBMCs or T cells enriched from blood (not recorded which). The receptors stem from a man aged 25-45 years who had recovered from COVID-19.

The chain links TRBV9 to TRBJ2-2, with 7 bases identical to TRBD2. The CDR3 has 12 amino acids. J was trimmed by 4 bases and V by 6 bases; bases with no gene match: 0. Germline-derived CDR1 and CDR2 are SGDLS and YYNGEE. As DNA, the CDR3 is TGTGCCAGCACGGGGGGCACCGGGGAGCTGTTTTTT. It yields the protein CASTGGTGELFF.

The V call is TRBV7-8, the J call TRBJ1-1; the D gene is possibly TRBD1 (6 bases). The V gene lost 5 bases and the J gene lost 5 bases, with 12 bases spanning the gap. The CDR3 spans 13 residues. The germline gives CDR1 SGHVS, CDR2 FQNEAQ. The CDR3 reads CASSAQGWTEAFF. The CDR3 DNA follows: TGTGCCAGCAGCGCTCAGGGGTGGACTGAAGCTTTCTTT. Full variable domain (outside the CDR3, taken from reference TRBV7-8 and TRBJ1-1): GAGVSQSPRYKVAKRGQDVALRCDPISGHVSLFWYQQALGQGPEFLTYFQNEAQLDKSGLPSDRFFAERPEGSVSTLKIQRTQQEDSAVYLCASSAQGWTEAFFGQGTRLTVV.

The chain links TRBV5-1 to TRBJ1-1; 10 positions match TRBD1. Losses at the gene ends were 3 bases for V and 5 bases for J; bases not matched to a gene: 4. Germline V lookup: CDR1 SGHRS, CDR2 YFSETQ. The CDR3 consists of 14 residues. Written as DNA, the CDR3 is TGCGCCAGCAGCTCCGGGACAGGGGAGACTGAAGCTTTCTTT. This sequence encodes CASSSGTGETEAFF. The complete variable domain, with remaining parts taken from reference TRBV5-1 and TRBJ1-1, reads KAGVTQTPRYLIKTRGQQVTLSCSPISGHRSVSWYQQTPGQGLQFLFEYFSETQRNKGNFPGRFSGRQFSNSRSEMNVSTLELGDSALYLCASSSGTGETEAFFGQGTRLTVV.

This clone was counted a few times. The gene calls are TRBV25-1 and TRBJ2-1, with 7 bases aligning to TRBD1. The V gene's germline CDR1 is MGHDK and CDR2 SYGVNS. The CDR3 spans 15 residues. Trimming at V came to 7 bases and at J to 7 bases, leaving 13 bases not matched to a gene. CDR3 in amino acids: CASTPPRGRGNEQFF. The CDR3 DNA reads as TGTGCCAGCACCCCTCCCAGGGGGAGAGGTAATGAGCAGTTCTTC.

This clone was seen more than once but under ten times. The rearrangement joins TRBV5-8 to TRBJ2-7; D perhaps matches TRBD1 (6 bases). CDR1 is SGHTS, CDR2 YDEGEE, per germline. Trimming took 2 bases from V and 3 from J, leaving 9 bases between them. The length of the CDR3 is 13 residues. The chain's CDR3 is CASSFTDSYEQYF. Here the CDR3 DNA reads TGTGCCAGCAGCTTTACGGACAGCTACGAGCAGTACTTC.

This chain uses TRBV2 with TRBJ1-6; D gene uncertain. Germline CDR1 SNHLY, CDR2 FYNNEI. CDR3 length equals 15 residues. Trimming took 3 bases from V and 2 from J, leaving 8 bases between them. The chain's CDR3 is CASSERGTYNSPLHF. In DNA form, the CDR3 reads TGTGCCAGCAGTGAGCGGGGAACCTATAATTCACCCCTCCACTTT.

The chain employs TRBV7-9 and TRBJ1-2; the D gene is possibly TRBD1 (6 bases). Germline V lookup: CDR1 SEHNR, CDR2 FQNEAQ (reference sequence). V was shortened by 7 bases and J by 7 bases, with 19 bases between the two germline ends. There are 14 residues in the CDR3. CDR3 sequence (DNA): TGTGCCAGCACCCGACAGGAAGGGGTGTTTGGCTACACCTTC. This encodes CASTRQEGVFGYTF.